The subject of this entry is one T cell receptor (beta chain). This clonotype was picked up a small number of times. What this receptor recognizes is not known. No base qualities exist here, and no much larger clone lies one base off it. The data stem from a study of blood T cells in healthy people across ages (dated by TCRdb to between 2014 and 2016). For the wider study: Template switching captured roughly one uniquely barcoded TCR beta cDNA molecule per two T cells in model experiments. The study measured age-related changes in TCR beta repertoire diversity using deep sequencing normalized with unique cDNA molecular identifiers. Four age groups were formed from the donors: young (average about 17 years), middle-aged (approximately 40), aged (about 62) and long-lived (roughly 81). To avoid experimental bias, donors of different ages were randomly spread across the sequencing lanes. Using the same blood draw, the study looked at two additional independent replicas of 1 million unique cDNA reads for two donors, one aged 18 to 29 and the other aged 80 or older. General conclusions and limits of the study: There was a strong correlation between observed TCR beta diversity and the percentage of naive T cells measured by flow cytometry. Estimates of total diversity from one million sequenced T cells were regarded as lower bounds and underestimates. Conclusive comparison of naive and antigen-experienced compartments was prevented by the profiling of bulk unsorted PBMCs. As age increased, observed TCR beta diversity per million T cells dropped in a roughly linear way, and a significant reduction was already evident by age about 36. Because donor CMV infection status was unknown, age-related changes in expanded clonotypes were potentially confounded. Compared with the aged group, the long-lived group had more naive CD4+ T cells, fewer expanded clones and increased TCR diversity, a pattern suggesting age selection.

Donors were roughly 40 systemically healthy Caucasian individuals from Russia aged roughly 6 to 95 years. Each donor gave approximately 9.3 milliliters of peripheral blood, collected into EDTA-treated Vacutainer tubes. Ficoll-Paque density-gradient centrifugation was used to isolate PBMCs, with at least 7 million per sample. Total RNA was extracted from PBMCs with Trizol reagent, with at least 5 micrograms obtained per sample. For every donor, an aliquot of PBMCs went through flow cytometry to measure the percentages of naive CD45RAhigh/CD27high T cells. The receptor library was made with 5' RACE. Sequencing relied on an Illumina HiSeq 2500. The second PCR ran for about 6 to 12 cycles and used a J-beta primer mix along with a sample-barcoded 5' primer. A template-switch 5' adaptor carrying 12 random nucleotides introduced a unique molecular identifier onto each TCR beta cDNA molecule. At least 3 million CDR3-containing paired-end reads were obtained from each sample. First-strand cDNA synthesis was performed from all RNA using the Mint cDNA synthesis kit, with priming by a TRBC-specific oligonucleotide. Following uracil-DNA glycosylase treatment, all cDNA underwent a first 18-cycle PCR with the universal primers M1SS and BC2_uni_R. The authors' pipeline ran thus. For normalization, 1 million high-quality reads were randomly selected from each sample, with every read carrying a distinct molecular identifier. Reads with shared molecular identifiers were discarded instead of being binned into consensus sequences. MiTCR, with a Q25 quality threshold and the strictest error-elimination algorithm, was used for CDR3 identification, clonotype clustering and error correction. Lower-bound total TCR beta diversity was estimated with a nonparametric unseen species model using Euler transformation. The public reads were reanalyzed by TCRdb: fastp trimming at Q25, MiXCR alignment, in-frame beta chains only. Entries are consolidated by CDR3 protein sequence, retaining the most common genes and DNA. These V and J calls derive from TCRdb rather than the authors' analysis. This sample holds 1.5 million or so distinct CDR3 sequences; approximately 38% were observed only once. 6.5% to 10% of the sample goes to the ten largest clones.

Sequences SEHNR (CDR1) and FQNEAQ (CDR2) are obtained from the germline V gene (reference sequence). The CDR3 has 13 amino acids, counting the end cysteine and phenylalanine. The retained sequence is limited to the CDR3, 39 bases, with the frame set at the first base. Relative to germline, V is 3 bases shorter and J is 7 bases shorter, with 9 bases between their ends. The clonotype was recovered from a woman under 30 in good health. The sequenced sample consisted of blood. The chain was built from TRBV7-9 and TRBJ1-4; the D gene cannot be named for sure. CDR3 sequence: CASSLVGFEKLFF. The nucleotides read TGTGCCAGCAGCTTGGTTGGTTTTGAAAAACTGTTTTTT.